This T cell receptor (beta chain) was profiled in a study of cytomegalovirus exposure and HLA in healthy donors. V dropped 3 bases and J dropped 0; count of bases not matched to a gene: 3. From germline, CDR1 is MDHEN and CDR2 SYDVKM. CDR3 length: 17 residues. 60 Vbeta and 13 Jbeta primers were used in PCR. Measured with immunoSEQ multiplex PCR; TCRdb has only the in-frame clones, and not every one. The sample has some 140,000 clones, approximately 71% seen once. The sequence was obtained from a woman aged 55-69 years in good health and CMV-seronegative. This chain joins TRBV28 and TRBJ2-3; 13 bases agree with TRBD2. The sequenced sample consisted of PBMCs. In DNA, the CDR3 is TGTGCCAGCAGTTTCTGGACTAGCGGGAGAAGCACAGATACGCAGTATTTT. It is translated as CASSFWTSGRSTDTQYF.